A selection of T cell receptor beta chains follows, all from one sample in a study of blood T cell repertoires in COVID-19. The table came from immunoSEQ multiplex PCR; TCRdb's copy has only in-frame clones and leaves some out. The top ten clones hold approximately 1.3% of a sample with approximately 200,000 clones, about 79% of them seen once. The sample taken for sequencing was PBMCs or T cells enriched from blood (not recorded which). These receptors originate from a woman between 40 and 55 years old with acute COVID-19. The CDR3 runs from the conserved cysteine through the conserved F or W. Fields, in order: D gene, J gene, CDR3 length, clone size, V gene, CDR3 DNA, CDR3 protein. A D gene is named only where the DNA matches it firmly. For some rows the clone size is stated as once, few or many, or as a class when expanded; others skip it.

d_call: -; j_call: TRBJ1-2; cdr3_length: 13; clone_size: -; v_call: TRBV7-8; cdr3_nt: TGTGCCAGCAGCCCCGGGGAGGGCCGTGGCTACACCTTC; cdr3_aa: CASSPGEGRGYTF
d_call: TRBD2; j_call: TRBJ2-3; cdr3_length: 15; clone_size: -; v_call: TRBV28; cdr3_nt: TGTGCCAGCAGTGATACTAGCGTGCTCACAGATACGCAGTATTTT; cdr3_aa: CASSDTSVLTDTQYF
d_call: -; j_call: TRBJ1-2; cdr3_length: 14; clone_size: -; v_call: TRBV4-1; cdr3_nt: TGCGCCAGCAGTCCTAGGGAGCAGTTCTATGGCTACACCTTC; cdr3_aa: CASSPREQFYGYTF
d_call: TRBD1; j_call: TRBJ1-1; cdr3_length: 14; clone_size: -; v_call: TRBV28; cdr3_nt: TGTGCCAGCAGTCCAGGACAGGGGTGGGCTGAAGCTTTCTTT; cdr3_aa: CASSPGQGWAEAFF
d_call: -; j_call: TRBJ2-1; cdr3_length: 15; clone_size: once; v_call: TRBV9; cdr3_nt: TGTGCCAGCAGCGTAGAATCGCGCGGGGGCGCTGAGCAGTTCTTC; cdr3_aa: CASSVESRGGAEQFF
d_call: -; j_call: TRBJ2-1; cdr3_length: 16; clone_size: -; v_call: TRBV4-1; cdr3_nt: TGCGCCAGCAGCCAAGAGGGGCGGAGGGCCTACAATGAGCAGTTCTTC; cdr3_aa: CASSQEGRRAYNEQFF
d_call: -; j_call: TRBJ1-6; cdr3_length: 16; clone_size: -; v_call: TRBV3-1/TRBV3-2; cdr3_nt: TGTGCCAGCAGCCAAGGTGGGGCCACCTATAATTCACCCCTCCACTTT; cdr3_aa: CASSQGGATYNSPLHF
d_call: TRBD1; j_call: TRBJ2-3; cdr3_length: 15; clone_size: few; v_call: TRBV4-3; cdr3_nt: TGCGCCAGCAGCCTCGGACAGGGGGTTACAGATACGCAGTATTTT; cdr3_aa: CASSLGQGVTDTQYF
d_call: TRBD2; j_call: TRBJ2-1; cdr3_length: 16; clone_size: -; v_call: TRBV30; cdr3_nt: TGTGCCTGGACCGCCCGAGGACTAGCGGGAGTCGTGGAGCAGTTCTTC; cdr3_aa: CAWTARGLAGVVEQFF
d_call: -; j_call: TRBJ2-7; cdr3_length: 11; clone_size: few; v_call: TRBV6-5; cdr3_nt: TGTGCCAGCAGTCAACTCGCTGAGCAGTACTTC; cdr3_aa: CASSQLAEQYF
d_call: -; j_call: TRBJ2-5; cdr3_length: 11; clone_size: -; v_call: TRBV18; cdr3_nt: TGTGCCAGCTCACCTAAAGAGACCCAGTACTTC; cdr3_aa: CASSPKETQYF
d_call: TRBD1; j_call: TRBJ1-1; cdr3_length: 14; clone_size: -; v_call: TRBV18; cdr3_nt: TGTGCCAGCTCGGGACAGGGTTTGAACACTGAAGCTTTCTTT; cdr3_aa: CASSGQGLNTEAFF
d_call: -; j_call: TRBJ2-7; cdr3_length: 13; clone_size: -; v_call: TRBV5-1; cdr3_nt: TGCGCCAGCAGCTTGGTTACCGGGGTAGAGCAGTACTTC; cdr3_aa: CASSLVTGVEQYF
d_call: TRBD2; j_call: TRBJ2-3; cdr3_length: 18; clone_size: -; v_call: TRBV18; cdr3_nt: TGTGCCAGCTCACCACCCGCTTCCCCGGGACTAGCTAAAGATACGCAGTATTTT; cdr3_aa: CASSPPASPGLAKDTQYF
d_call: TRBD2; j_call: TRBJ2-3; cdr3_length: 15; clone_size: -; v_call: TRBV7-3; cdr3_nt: TGTGCCAGCAGCCCAAGGGTGGGGAGGGCAGATACGCAGTATTTT; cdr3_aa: CASSPRVGRADTQYF
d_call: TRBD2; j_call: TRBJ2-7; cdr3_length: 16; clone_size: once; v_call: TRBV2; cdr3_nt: TGTGCCAGCAGTGAAGCGGGGAGGGCGGGGACCTACGAGCAGTACTTC; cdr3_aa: CASSEAGRAGTYEQYF
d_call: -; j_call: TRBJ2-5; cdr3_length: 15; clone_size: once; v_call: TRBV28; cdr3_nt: TGTGCCAGCAGGACCGACAGCGCAGGGGCGGAGACCCAGTACTTC; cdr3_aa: CASRTDSAGAETQYF
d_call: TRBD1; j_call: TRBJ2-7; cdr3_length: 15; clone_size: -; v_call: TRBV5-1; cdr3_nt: TGCGCCAGCGGTTCTTTCGGGACAGGGGACGGCGAGCAGTACTTC; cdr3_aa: CASGSFGTGDGEQYF
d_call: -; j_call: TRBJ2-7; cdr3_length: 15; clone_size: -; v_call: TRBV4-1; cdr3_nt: TGCGCCAGCAGCCGGGTTACGGACAGTACCTACGAGCAGTACTTC; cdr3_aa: CASSRVTDSTYEQYF
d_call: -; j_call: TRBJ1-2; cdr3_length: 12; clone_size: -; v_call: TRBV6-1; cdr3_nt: TGTGCCAGCAGTGAAACTGGAGATGGCTACACCTTC; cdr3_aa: CASSETGDGYTF
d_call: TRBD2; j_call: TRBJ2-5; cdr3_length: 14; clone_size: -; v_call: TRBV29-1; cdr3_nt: TGCAGCGTTGGAACTAGCGGGGCCCCAGGGACCCAGTACTTC; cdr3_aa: CSVGTSGAPGTQYF
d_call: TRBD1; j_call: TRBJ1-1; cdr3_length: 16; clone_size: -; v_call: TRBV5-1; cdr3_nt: TGCGCCAGCAGCCCCGTAGGCAGGGGGCGGGACACTGAAGCTTTCTTT; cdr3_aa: CASSPVGRGRDTEAFF
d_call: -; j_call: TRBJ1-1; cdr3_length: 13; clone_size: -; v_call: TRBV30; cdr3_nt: TGTGCCTGGAGTCCCCCCAGGGACACTGAAGCTTTCTTT; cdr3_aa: CAWSPPRDTEAFF
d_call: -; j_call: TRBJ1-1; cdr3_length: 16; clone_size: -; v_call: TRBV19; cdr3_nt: TGTGCCAGTAGGACGAAAAACAGGGTTTGGATCACTGAAGCTTTCTTT; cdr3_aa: CASRTKNRVWITEAFF
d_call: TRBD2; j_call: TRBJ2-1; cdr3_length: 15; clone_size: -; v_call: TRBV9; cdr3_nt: TGTGCCAGCAGCGTGAGCGGGAGCTCCTACAATGAGCAGTTCTTC; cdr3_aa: CASSVSGSSYNEQFF
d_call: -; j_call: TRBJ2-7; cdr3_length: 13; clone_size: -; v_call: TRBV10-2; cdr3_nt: TGCGCCAGCAGGGACAGAAGCTCCTACGAGCAGTACTTC; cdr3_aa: CASRDRSSYEQYF
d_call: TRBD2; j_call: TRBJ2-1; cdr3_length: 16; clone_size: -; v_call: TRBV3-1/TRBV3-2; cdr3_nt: TGTGCCAGCAGCCAAGGACTAGCGGGGGCGAACAATGAGCAGTTCTTC; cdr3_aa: CASSQGLAGANNEQFF
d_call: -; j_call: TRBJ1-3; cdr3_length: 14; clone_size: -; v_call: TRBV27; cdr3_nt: TGTGCCAGCAGTTTGAGAGCGAAAGGAAACACCATATATTTT; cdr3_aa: CASSLRAKGNTIYF
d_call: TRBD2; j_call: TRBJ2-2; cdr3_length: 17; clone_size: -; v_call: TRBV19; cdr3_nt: TGTGCCAGTAACCCGGGAGGCGGGTTGATGGGGACCGGGGAGCTGTTTTTT; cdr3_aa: CASNPGGGLMGTGELFF
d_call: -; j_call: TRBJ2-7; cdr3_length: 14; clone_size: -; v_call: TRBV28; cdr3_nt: TGTGCCAGCAGTCACCAGGGGCCCCTATCCGAGCAGTACTTC; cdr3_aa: CASSHQGPLSEQYF
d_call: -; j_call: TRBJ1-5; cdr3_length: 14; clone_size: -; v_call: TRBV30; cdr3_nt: TGTGCCGCCGAGGTGGGTACAAGCAATCAGCCCCAGCATTTT; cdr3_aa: CAAEVGTSNQPQHF
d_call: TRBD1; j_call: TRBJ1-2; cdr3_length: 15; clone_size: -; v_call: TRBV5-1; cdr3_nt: TGCGCCAGCAGATTCTCACCGGGACAGAACTATGGCTACACCTTC; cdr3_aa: CASRFSPGQNYGYTF
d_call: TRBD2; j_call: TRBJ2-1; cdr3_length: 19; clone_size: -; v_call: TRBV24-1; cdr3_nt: TGTGCCACCAGTGATTTGCAAACTAAGTCAGCGGGGGGGCACAATGAGCAGTTCTTC; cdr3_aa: CATSDLQTKSAGGHNEQFF
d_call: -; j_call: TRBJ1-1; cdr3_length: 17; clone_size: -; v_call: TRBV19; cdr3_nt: TGTGCCAGTAGCCCCTGGGGGCAGGGGCAAGGGGGCACTGAAGCTTTCTTT; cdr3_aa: CASSPWGQGQGGTEAFF
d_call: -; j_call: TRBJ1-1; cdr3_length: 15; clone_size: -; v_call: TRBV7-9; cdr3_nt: TGTGCCAGCAGCGCAGGGTTTTATCCGAACACTGAAGCTTTCTTT; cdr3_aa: CASSAGFYPNTEAFF
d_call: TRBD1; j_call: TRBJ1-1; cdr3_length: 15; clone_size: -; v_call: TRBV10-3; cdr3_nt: TGTGCCATCAGTGCTTTGGGACAGGGGAACACTGAAGCTTTCTTT; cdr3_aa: CAISALGQGNTEAFF